This T cell receptor beta chain was retrieved from a study of blood T cell repertoires in COVID-19. The repertoire was sequenced with immunoSEQ multiplex PCR; TCRdb's copy has only in-frame clones and lacks some. This sample has about 80,000 clones; approximately 80% occur once, and the top ten carry approximately 9.1%. Germline V gene sequence: CDR1 SQVTM, CDR2 ANQGSEA. The CDR3 is made up of 14 amino acids. The V and J ends lost 7 bases and 3 bases, in that order; junction bases with no gene match: 3. This chain uses TRBV29-1 with TRBJ2-3; 14 bases match TRBD2. This TCR was recovered from a human donor in a cohort sampled during active COVID-19. Sequencing was carried out using peripheral blood. This chain's CDR3 is CSAWTSGRTDTQYF. CDR3 nucleotides: TGCAGCGCGTGGACTAGCGGGAGGACAGATACGCAGTATTTT.